These 28 T cell receptor beta chains came from one sample sequenced in a study of control samples from healthy donors and cancer patients. Assay used: immunoSEQ multiplex PCR; TCRdb lists only in-frame clones, some missing. The data hold around 250,000 clones, with 82% observed a single time. The sequencing sample was made of PBMCs. These receptors all come from a woman in her sixties with lung cancer.

The genes are TRBV5-4 and TRBJ1-2; D is perhaps TRBD1 (5 bases). Germline CDR1 and CDR2: SGHNT and YYREEE (reference sequence). Trimming took off 1 base at V and 2 bases at J, with 12 bases between the two ends. The CDR3 has 15 residues. CDR3 coding DNA: TGTGCCAGCAGCTTGTCCGCACAGGAGAACTATGGCTACACCTTC. This translates into CASSLSAQENYGYTF.

This clone was counted a single time. V and J are TRBV28 and TRBJ2-7, with D possibly TRBD1 on 5 matching bases. V lost 1 base, J lost 5 bases, and 12 bases lay in between. CDR1 and CDR2 (germline): MDHEN, SYDVKM. CDR3 length: 14 residues. Here the CDR3 reads CASSLSLREDEQYF. The CDR3 nucleotides are TGTGCCAGCAGTTTATCTCTCAGGGAAGACGAGCAGTACTTC.

The chain combines TRBV7-8 with TRBJ1-2; 7 positions match TRBD1. V lost 5 bases to trimming and J lost 4 bases; unmatched junction nucleotides: 13. Germline CDR1 SGHVS, CDR2 FQNEAQ. The CDR3 extends over 16 amino acids. The chain's CDR3 is CASSPMGQTKGYGYTF. The CDR3 DNA follows: TGTGCCAGCAGCCCGATGGGACAGACCAAAGGCTATGGCTACACCTTC. Together with reference TRBV7-8 and TRBJ1-2, the CDR3 gives the full variable domain: GAGVSQSPRYKVAKRGQDVALRCDPISGHVSLFWYQQALGQGPEFLTYFQNEAQLDKSGLPSDRFFAERPEGSVSTLKIQRTQQEDSAVYLCASSPMGQTKGYGYTFGSGTRLTVV.

The CDR3 protein is CASVAGGQYEQFF. In DNA form, the CDR3 reads TGTGCCAGCGTAGCGGGGGGGCAATATGAGCAGTTCTTC. The V gene is TRBV6-6, the J gene TRBJ2-1; TRBD2 agrees at 11 bases. This CDR3 spans 13 amino acids. Germline loops: CDR1 MNHNY, CDR2 SVGAGI (reference sequence). J lost 8 bases, V lost 8 bases, and 5 bases had no gene match.

The chain employs TRBV9 and TRBJ2-1; a possible D gene is TRBD2 (6 bases). This CDR3 region has 12 residues. V lost 0 bases and J 12 bases, leaving 10 bases between the germline ends. CDR1 is SGDLS and CDR2 is YYNGEE in the germline V gene. CDR3 bases: TGTGCCAGCAGCGTAGTGGCGGGATCGCAGTTCTTC. Its protein product is CASSVVAGSQFF. The variable domain in full, completed from reference TRBV9 and TRBJ2-1, reads DSGVTQTPKHLITATGQRVTLRCSPRSGDLSVYWYQQSLDQGLQFLIQYYNGEERAKGNILERFSAQQFPDLHSELNLSSLELGDSALYFCASSVVAGSQFFGPGTRLTVL.

This clone was detected only a few times. The J gene is TRBJ1-6, the V gene TRBV5-6, with TRBD1 as a possible D gene (5 bases). CDR3 length: 15 residues. The germline CDR1 and CDR2 sequences are SGHDT and YYEEEE. Trimming took 1 base from V and 6 from J, leaving 11 bases between them. CDR3 bases: TGTGCCAGCAGCTTGAGGGGTTCAGGTAATTCACCCCTCCACTTT. It yields the protein CASSLRGSGNSPLHF.

The chain uses TRBV7-9 and TRBJ2-5; tentatively, D is TRBD1 (5 bases). Germline V CDR1 and CDR2: SEHNR, FQNEAQ (reference sequence). This CDR3 comprises 13 residues. V shed 0 bases and J shed 5 bases, with 7 bases lying between them. CDR3 bases: TGTGCCAGCAGCTTAGCAGGGGCCGAGACCCAGTACTTC. This sequence encodes CASSLAGAETQYF.

The chain combines TRBV27 with TRBJ2-7; 13 nucleotides match TRBD2. The CDR3 is 15 amino acids. CDR1 and CDR2 from the germline V gene are MNHEY and SMNVEV (reference sequence). Trimming removed 3 bases from V and 3 bases from J; junction bases left unmatched: 2. The CDR3 loop reads CASSFRTSGSYEQYF. The CDR3 DNA reads TGTGCCAGCAGTTTTAGGACTAGCGGGAGCTACGAGCAGTACTTC.

V and J are TRBV5-1 and TRBJ2-5, with a tentative D call TRBD2 (7 bases). Germline V gives CDR1 SGHRS, CDR2 YFSETQ. Between the trimmed V and J ends, which lost 1 base and 2 bases, there was a span of 18 bases. This CDR3 comprises 17 residues. Here the CDR3 reads CASSLYRGAGTQETQYF. CDR3 sequence (DNA): TGCGCCAGCAGCTTGTACCGGGGAGCGGGGACACAAGAGACCCAGTACTTC.

Written as DNA, the CDR3 is TGTGCCAGCAGTGACTTTGCGACGACAGGGGGCGGCTACGAGCAGTACTTC. Translating gives CASSDFATTGGGYEQYF. The chain couples TRBV6-4 to TRBJ2-7, with 10 bases fitting TRBD1. J was trimmed by 3 bases and V by 1 base; bases with no gene match: 9. Germline values: CDR1 MRHNA, CDR2 SNTAGT. CDR3 size: 17 residues.

This clone occurred a few times. The chain uses TRBV4-2 and TRBJ1-3; D is undetermined. The CDR3 consists of 16 residues. Germline assignment: CDR1 LGHNA and CDR2 YNFKEQ. Trimming shortened V by 4 bases and J by 3 bases, and 16 bases separated the two germline ends. CDR3 protein: CASSPSFAWGGNTIYF. In DNA, the CDR3 is TGTGCCAGCAGCCCCAGTTTTGCCTGGGGTGGAAACACCATATATTTT.

V gene TRBV7-8 combines with J gene TRBJ2-3; 7 positions agree with TRBD2. The CDR3 contains 15 residues. Trimming took 3 bases from V and 2 from J; bases not matched to a gene: 5. Per the germline V gene, CDR1 is SGHVS and CDR2 is FQNEAQ. The CDR3 protein is CASSLGGTATDTQYF. CDR3 DNA: TGTGCCAGCAGCTTGGGGGGGACCGCCACAGATACGCAGTATTTT.

The chain links TRBV30 to TRBJ2-7; D uncertain. The CDR3 has 12 amino acids. In germline, CDR1 is GTSNPN, CDR2 SVGIG (reference sequence). Trimming removed 4 bases from V and 0 bases from J, with 7 bases in between. The CDR3 reads CAWTVSSYEQYF. CDR3 nucleotide sequence: TGTGCCTGGACGGTGAGCTCCTACGAGCAGTACTTC.

The chain employs TRBV12-3 or TRBV12-4 and TRBJ2-1, with D possibly TRBD1 on 5 matching bases. Trimming cost V 4 bases and J 7 bases, with 11 bases left between them. The length of the CDR3 is 13 residues. CDR3 protein: CASSSTGTNEQFF. The CDR3 DNA follows: TGTGCCAGCAGTTCCACAGGCACGAATGAGCAGTTCTTC.

The sample holds one count of this clone. The V call is TRBV5-1, the J call TRBJ2-2, with D possibly TRBD2 on 5 matching bases. Trimming took 4 bases from V and 6 from J, leaving 16 bases between them. Germline CDR1 reads SGHRS; CDR2 reads YFSETQ. This CDR3 region has 15 residues. The CDR3 protein is CASSPRAASPGELFF. CDR3 sequence (DNA): TGCGCCAGCAGCCCGAGAGCGGCCTCGCCCGGGGAGCTGTTTTTT.

To note about this clone: A single base separates this from a much larger clone, so it may be a read error. The V call is TRBV3-1 (or the pseudogene TRBV3-2), the J call TRBJ1-1, with D possibly being TRBD1 (5 bases). Germline CDR1 LGHDT, CDR2 YNNKEL (reference sequence). This CDR3 is built from 13 residues. V dropped 4 bases and J dropped 9 bases, with 15 bases sitting between them. In nucleotides, the CDR3 is TGTGCCAGCAGCCCGGAAGGGGATCGAAAAGCTTTCTTT. Its translation is CASSPEGDRKAFF.

This chain uses TRBV5-1 with TRBJ2-1, with 8 bases that match TRBD2. Looked up from germline, CDR1 is SGHRS and CDR2 is YFSETQ. Losses at the gene ends were 0 bases for V and 4 bases for J; bases not matched to a gene: 3. The CDR3 covers 15 residues. The CDR3 nucleotides are TGCGCCAGCAGCTTGGTAGCGGGGAGTTACAATGAGCAGTTCTTC. Residues: CASSLVAGSYNEQFF.

This clone was seen a handful of times. The genes are TRBV18 and TRBJ2-1, with 10 bases fitting TRBD1. CDR3 length: 14 residues. Germline values: CDR1 KGHSH, CDR2 LQKENI. Trimming removed 3 bases from V and 8 bases from J; junction bases left unmatched: 4. This CDR3 is CASSPWTGGDEQFF. The CDR3 DNA follows: TGTGCCAGCTCACCTTGGACAGGGGGGGATGAGCAGTTCTTC.

V and J are TRBV21-1 and TRBJ2-6. TRBV21-1 is an annotated pseudogene. This CDR3 contains 19 residues. CDR3: CASSKPLRPSHLGANVLTF. CDR3 nucleotide sequence: TGTGCCAGCAGCAAACCCCTCCGGCCCTCTCATCTTGGGGCCAACGTCCTGACTTTC.

The CDR3 loop reads CASSLGGSGVEQYF. In DNA, the CDR3 is TGTGCCAGCAGCTTAGGCGGTAGCGGGGTCGAGCAGTACTTC. This chain connects TRBV7-2 to TRBJ2-7, with 8 bases fitting TRBD2. V lost 1 base and J lost 6; bases outside the gene matches: 5. In germline, CDR1 is SGHTA, CDR2 FQGNSA. The CDR3 loop spans 14 amino acids.

The table lists this clone with a few counts. The chain uses TRBV2 and TRBJ1-3, with 8 bases identical to TRBD1. This CDR3 is built from 15 residues. Trimming removed 5 bases from V and 2 bases from J; junction bases left unmatched: 5. The germline V gene encodes CDR1 SNHLY and CDR2 FYNNEI. The CDR3 region has the DNA TGTGCCAGCAGTCCCCAGGACAGGGCTGGAAACACCATATATTTT. This translates into CASSPQDRAGNTIYF.

The genes are TRBV20-1 and TRBJ2-5; TRBD1 might be the D (6 bases). The ends were cut back, 3 bases at V and 1 base at J, with 12 bases in the middle. Per germline, CDR1 DFQATT and CDR2 SNEGSKA (reference sequence). The CDR3 contains 14 residues. The chain's CDR3 is CSASKGTLQETQYF. The CDR3 nucleotides are TGCAGTGCTAGTAAGGGGACACTCCAAGAGACCCAGTACTTC.

This clone was detected once. J is TRBJ1-4 and V is TRBV7-8; weak D call: TRBD1 (5 bases). There are 15 residues in the CDR3. Deletions cut 5 bases from V and 7 bases from J, with 17 bases between. CDR1 is SGHVS and CDR2 is FQNEAQ in the germline V gene. CDR3 loop: CASSTGEGSAEKLFF. The CDR3 DNA sequence: TGTGCCAGCAGCACAGGAGAGGGGTCGGCTGAAAAACTGTTTTTT.

This CDR3 is CASSQSGTSADTQYF. The CDR3 DNA reads as TGTGCCAGCAGCCAATCAGGGACTAGCGCAGATACGCAGTATTTT. The rearrangement joins TRBV16 to TRBJ2-3; TRBD2 aligns across 10 bases. Trimming cost V 0 bases and J 4 bases; bases outside gene matches: 1. Per the germline V gene, CDR1 is KGHSY and CDR2 is FQNENV. CDR3 length equals 15 residues.

As to this clone: A read error may account for a junction end that differs from germline. The gene calls are TRBV7-2 and TRBJ2-1; no clear D gene. The CDR3 extends over 13 amino acids. CDR1 is SGHTA, CDR2 FQGNSA, per germline. The CDR3 DNA reads as TGTGCCAGCAGCGTAGCTTCGGTGGGTGAACAGTTCTTC. Translation: CASSVASVGEQFF.

This clone has a handful of counts. V usage is TRBV30 and J usage is TRBJ2-7; 13 positions agree with TRBD2. V lost 2 bases, J lost 6 bases, and 4 bases stayed unmatched. This CDR3 contains 14 residues. Germline V gives CDR1 GTSNPN, CDR2 SVGIG (reference sequence). CDR3 coding DNA: TGTGCCTGGAGTTCGGGACTAGCGGGATCCGAGCAGTACTTC. The encoded protein is CAWSSGLAGSEQYF.

The J gene is TRBJ1-6, the V gene TRBV10-3; 10 positions agree with TRBD1. CDR1 and CDR2 from the germline V gene are ENHRY and SYGVKD. The CDR3 length is 13 residues. Trimming removed 8 bases from V and 14 bases from J; junction bases left unmatched: 9. As DNA, the CDR3 is TGTGCCATCGGTCCCGGGACAGGGGACACCCTCCACTTT. Its translation is CAIGPGTGDTLHF.

This sequence joins TRBV5-1 and TRBJ1-4, with D unresolved. There are 15 residues in the CDR3. Germline-derived CDR1 and CDR2 are SGHRS and YFSETQ. The V and J ends lost 0 bases and 8 bases respectively, with 14 bases between them. CDR3 in DNA: TGCGCCAGCAGCTTGGCCGACCAGAAAGGCGAAAAACTGTTTTTT. Translation gives CASSLADQKGEKLFF.